This T cell receptor beta chain was sequenced in a study of blood T cell repertoires in COVID-19. Two negative PCRs, clearance, or symptom resolution had been documented for recovered Cohort 3 donors. Germline CDR1 SGHRS, CDR2 YFSETQ. The CDR3 consists of 15 residues. V lost 0 bases, J lost 2 bases, and 11 bases lay in between. Source study methods: Estimation of nucleated cell counts relied on the amplification of reference gene primers. Produced via immunoSEQ multiplex PCR; TCRdb's table is partial and in-frame only. V, J and clone size were drawn from that table, and D and trimming were deduced from the DNA. The sample yields about 380,000 clones, 80% to 90% seen once.

This chain connects TRBV5-1 to TRBJ2-5; D unclear. The sequencing input was PBMCs or T cells enriched from blood (not recorded which). This receptor was obtained from a man under 40 who had recovered from COVID-19. The CDR3 DNA reads as TGCGCCAGCAGCTTGGCGCCAGGTCCACAAGAGACCCAGTACTTC. Its protein is CASSLAPGPQETQYF.